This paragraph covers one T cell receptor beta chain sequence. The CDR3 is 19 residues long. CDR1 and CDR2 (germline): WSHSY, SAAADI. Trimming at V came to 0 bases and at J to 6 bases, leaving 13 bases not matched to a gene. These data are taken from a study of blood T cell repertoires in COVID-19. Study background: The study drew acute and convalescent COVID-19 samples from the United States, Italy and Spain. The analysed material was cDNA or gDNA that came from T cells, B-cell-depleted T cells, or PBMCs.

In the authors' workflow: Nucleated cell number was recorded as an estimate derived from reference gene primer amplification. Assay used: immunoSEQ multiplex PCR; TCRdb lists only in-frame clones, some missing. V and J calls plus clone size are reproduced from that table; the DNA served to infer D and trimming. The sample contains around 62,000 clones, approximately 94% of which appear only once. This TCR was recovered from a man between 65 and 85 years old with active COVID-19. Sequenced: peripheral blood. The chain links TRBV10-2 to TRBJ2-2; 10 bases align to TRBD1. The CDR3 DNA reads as TGCGCCAGCAGTGAGTCCCAAACCGGGACAGGGGTTAGGGCCGGGGAGCTGTTTTTT. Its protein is CASSESQTGTGVRAGELFF.